This entry lists 3 T cell receptor beta chains sequenced from one sample in a study of cytomegalovirus exposure and HLA in healthy donors. PCR involved 60 Vbeta and 13 Jbeta primers. Clones were sequenced by immunoSEQ multiplex PCR, and TCRdb holds only the in-frame ones, with some missing. This table holds 30,000 to 45,000 clones. Sequencing input: PBMCs. The origin of the receptors is a man aged 40-49 years in good health and CMV-seropositive.

V is TRBV27 and J is TRBJ1-2; 7 bases are a match to TRBD1. J lost 1 base, V lost 8 bases, and 10 bases had no gene match. The CDR3 covers 15 residues. Looked up from germline, CDR1 is MNHEY and CDR2 is SMNVEV (reference sequence). The CDR3 DNA reads as TGTGCCAGCGGATACCGGGGACAGCGTAACTATGGCTACACCTTC. It yields the protein CASGYRGQRNYGYTF.

This sequence joins TRBV7-6 and TRBJ1-4; D is undetermined. The CDR3 loop spans 16 amino acids. V lost 2 bases and J 0 bases, leaving 10 bases between the germline ends. In germline, CDR1 is SGHVS, CDR2 FNYEAQ. The CDR3: CASSLREAATNEKLFF. CDR3 DNA: TGTGCCAGCAGCTTAAGGGAGGCAGCAACTAATGAAAAACTGTTTTTT.

The chain couples TRBV18 to TRBJ2-5; 8 positions agree with TRBD1. Matching the DNA end better, TRBJ2-7 makes the J call doubtful. This CDR3 spans 15 amino acids. Germline CDR1 KGHSH, CDR2 LQKENI. The chain's CDR3 is CASSPGQGDGYEQYF. Written as DNA, the CDR3 is TGTGCCAGCTCACCTGGACAGGGTGATGGCTACGAGCAGTACTTC.